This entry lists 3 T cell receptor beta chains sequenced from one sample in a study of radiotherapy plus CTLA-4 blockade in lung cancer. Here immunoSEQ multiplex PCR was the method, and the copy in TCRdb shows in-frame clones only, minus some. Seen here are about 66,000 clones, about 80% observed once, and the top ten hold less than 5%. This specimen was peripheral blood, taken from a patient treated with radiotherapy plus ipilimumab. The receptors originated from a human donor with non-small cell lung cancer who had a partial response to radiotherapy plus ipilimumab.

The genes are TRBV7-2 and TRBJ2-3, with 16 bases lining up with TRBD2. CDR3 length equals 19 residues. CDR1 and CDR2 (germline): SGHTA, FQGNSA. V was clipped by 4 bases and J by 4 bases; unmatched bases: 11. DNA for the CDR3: TGTGCCAGCAGCTCATCCCCGGGACTAGCGGGAGGGTCGCCAGATACGCAGTATTTT. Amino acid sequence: CASSSSPGLAGGSPDTQYF.

This chain's CDR3 is CASSLAGHGNTIYF. The CDR3 DNA reads TGTGCCAGCAGTTTGGCAGGGCACGGAAACACCATATATTTT. This sequence joins TRBV27 and TRBJ1-3; D perhaps matches TRBD1 (5 bases). This CDR3 region has 14 residues. V lost 3 bases and J 4 bases, leaving 10 bases between the germline ends. Germline V gives CDR1 MNHEY, CDR2 SMNVEV (reference sequence).

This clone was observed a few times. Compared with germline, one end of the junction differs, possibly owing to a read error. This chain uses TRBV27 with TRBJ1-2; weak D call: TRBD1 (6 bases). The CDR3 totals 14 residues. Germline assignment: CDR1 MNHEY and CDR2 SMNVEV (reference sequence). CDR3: CASSLRGKVYDYTF. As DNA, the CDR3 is TGTGCCAGCAGTTTGAGGGGGAAGGTTTATGACTACACCTTC.